The next 16 T cell receptor beta chains were all read from a single sample in a study of shared clonotypes between healthy human individuals. Libraries were prepared by immunoSEQ multiplex PCR; TCRdb keeps only in-frame clonotypes and omits some of them. The table lists under 2.5 million clones, roughly 92% of them singletons. The sample comprised naive CD4+ T cells from PBMCs. The subset was: CD45RA+ positively selected. Every receptor here comes from a man aged 18 to 29 in good health. Some clones in this sample may be carry-over from other donors' samples.

This clone was observed a few times. The chain links TRBV30 to TRBJ1-1, with a possible D match to TRBD1 (6 bases). V was shortened by 1 base and J by 6 bases, with 12 bases between the two germline ends. The CDR3 consists of 13 residues. In germline, CDR1 is GTSNPN, CDR2 SVGIG (reference sequence). The CDR3 DNA is TGTGCCTGGAGTGAACAGGGTGACGCTGAAGCTTTCTTT. Encoded protein: CAWSEQGDAEAFF.

This CDR3 reads CASSQEPPETQYF. The CDR3 DNA reads TGCGCCAGCAGCCAAGAACCCCCAGAGACCCAGTACTTC. The chain links TRBV4-1 to TRBJ2-5; D is undetermined. The CDR3 extends over 13 amino acids. V dropped 0 bases and J dropped 4 bases, with 6 bases sitting between them. Germline CDR1 MGHRA, CDR2 YSYEKL.

This clone was found once. This sequence joins TRBV4-3 and TRBJ2-7; 7 bases are shared with TRBD1. This CDR3 region has 17 residues. V lost 3 bases, J lost 3 bases, and 14 bases stayed unmatched. Germline assignment: CDR1 LGHNA and CDR2 YSLEER. The CDR3 protein is CASSQSVGGTKHYEQYF. The CDR3 nucleotides read TGCGCCAGCAGCCAGTCAGTAGGGGGCACCAAACACTACGAGCAGTACTTC.

The table lists this clone with a few counts. In nucleotides, the CDR3 is TGTGCCAGCAGCGTAGCTACGGGACAGGGCCCAAACATTCAGTACTTC. This sequence encodes CASSVATGQGPNIQYF. V gene TRBV9 combines with J gene TRBJ2-4; 9 bases match TRBD1. The CDR3 extends over 16 amino acids. CDR1 is SGDLS and CDR2 is YYNGEE in the germline V gene. With V trimmed by 0 bases and J by 6 bases, 7 bases remained unmatched.

With respect to this clone: Other nucleotide sequences from this sample produce the same CDR3. CDR3 in amino acids: CASRGEETQYF. The CDR3 DNA is TGCGCCAGCAGAGGAGAAGAGACCCAGTACTTC. This sequence joins TRBV5-1 and TRBJ2-5; the D is unclear. V lost 5 bases and J lost 3, with 5 bases in between. The CDR3 runs 11 residues. CDR1 is SGHRS, CDR2 YFSETQ, per germline.

V gene TRBV5-1 combines with J gene TRBJ1-5, with TRBD1 as a possible D gene (5 bases). CDR3 length: 17 residues. Trimming removed 5 bases from V and 4 bases from J, with 22 bases in between. From germline, CDR1 is SGHRS and CDR2 YFSETQ. The CDR3 reads CASSLGPTLAGNQPQHF. The CDR3 nucleotides are TGCGCCAGCAGTCTGGGGCCGACTCTAGCTGGGAATCAGCCCCAGCATTTT.

The CDR3 region is CASSLNDRGWGETQYF. The DNA for the CDR3 is TGTGCCAGCAGCTTAAATGACAGGGGTTGGGGAGAGACCCAGTACTTC. The chain couples TRBV7-3 to TRBJ2-5, with TRBD1 matching over 8 bases. Germline CDR1 SGHTA, CDR2 FQGTGA. V lost 1 base to trimming and J lost 4 bases; unmatched junction nucleotides: 8. This CDR3 region has 16 residues.

V usage is TRBV6-1 and J usage is TRBJ1-5; 10 positions agree with TRBD1. The germline gives CDR1 MNHNS, CDR2 SASEGT. CDR3 length: 15 residues. J was trimmed by 7 bases and V by 6 bases; bases with no gene match: 9. The CDR3 region is CASSPGTGVLQPQHF. The CDR3 DNA reads TGTGCCAGCAGCCCTGGGACAGGGGTTCTGCAGCCCCAGCATTTT.

The chain carries TRBV15 and TRBJ2-1; D may match TRBD1 or TRBD2 (5 bases each). The CDR3 totals 13 residues. Germline V gives CDR1 LNHNV, CDR2 YYDKDF (reference sequence). The ends were cut back, 0 bases at V and 14 bases at J, with 14 bases in the middle. CDR3 sequence reads: CATSRDRDRREFF. CDR3 sequence (DNA): TGTGCCACCAGCAGAGATCGGGACCGCCGGGAGTTCTTC.

This chain uses TRBV10-3 with TRBJ2-7; 9 nucleotides line up with TRBD1. Unmatched junction bases numbered 17, after V lost 6 bases and J lost 5 bases. Germline-derived CDR1 and CDR2 are ENHRY and SYGVKD. The CDR3 has 17 amino acids. The CDR3 loop reads CAISDRSGTGMGHEQYF. In nucleotides, the CDR3 is TGTGCCATCAGCGATCGAAGTGGGACAGGGATGGGCCACGAGCAGTACTTC.

Comment on this clone: Other DNA sequences in this sample translate to the same CDR3. The chain recombines TRBV5-1 with TRBJ1-3, with 9 bases aligning to TRBD1. With 0 bases clipped from V and 4 bases from J, the junction kept 2 bases outside the gene matches. The CDR3 covers 15 residues. The germline CDR1 and CDR2 sequences are SGHRS and YFSETQ. DNA of the CDR3: TGCGCCAGCAGCTTGGGACAGGGGGTAGGAAACACCATATATTTT. Translated: CASSLGQGVGNTIYF.

The chain combines TRBV7-6 with TRBJ2-1, with 9 bases aligning to TRBD2. V was pared by 5 bases and J by 7 bases, with 18 bases of the junction left unmatched. The length of the CDR3 is 18 residues. Germline lookup yields CDR1 SGHVS and CDR2 FNYEAQ. The CDR3 is CASSHGKGGRVAWNEQFF. The CDR3 coding sequence is TGTGCCAGCAGCCACGGCAAAGGCGGGAGGGTGGCGTGGAATGAGCAGTTCTTC.

The chain has TRBV14 and TRBJ1-1; TRBD1 agrees at 7 bases. Germline-derived CDR1 and CDR2 are SGHDN and FVKESK. CDR3 length: 13 residues. The J segment lost 6 bases and the V segment lost 4 bases, leaving 5 bases of the junction unmatched. CDR3 DNA: TGTGCCAGCAGCCTTCGTACAGGGGCTGAAGCTTTCTTT. This codes for CASSLRTGAEAFF. Full variable domain (outside the CDR3, taken from reference TRBV14 and TRBJ1-1): EAGVTQFPSHSVIEKGQTVTLRCDPISGHDNLYWYRRVMGKEIKFLLHFVKESKQDESGMPNNRFLAERTGGTYSTLKVQPAELEDSGVYFCASSLRTGAEAFFGQGTRLTVV.

This CDR3 is CAIRTGVYGYTF. Written as DNA, the CDR3 is TGTGCCATCAGAACAGGGGTCTATGGCTACACCTTC. This chain links TRBV10-3 with TRBJ1-2; TRBD1 aligns across 7 bases. The CDR3 runs to 12 residues. V dropped 6 bases and J dropped 4; count of bases not matched to a gene: 2. Germline CDR1 reads ENHRY; CDR2 reads SYGVKD.

The V call is TRBV4-1, the J call TRBJ2-2, with no clear D. This CDR3 spans 15 amino acids. V shed 4 bases and J shed 0 bases, with 9 bases lying between them. CDR1 is MGHRA and CDR2 is YSYEKL in the germline V gene. The CDR3 DNA is TGCGCCAGCAGCCTGGCGGAAACGAACACCGGGGAGCTGTTTTTT. Amino acid sequence: CASSLAETNTGELFF.

J is TRBJ1-5 and V is TRBV10-3; D not resolved. Per the germline V gene, CDR1 is ENHRY and CDR2 is SYGVKD. The V end was cut by 4 bases, the J end by 4 bases, with 5 bases between. The CDR3 loop spans 12 amino acids. CDR3 in DNA: TGTGCCATCAGTGGAGGAAATCAGCCCCAGCATTTT. As protein: CAISGGNQPQHF.